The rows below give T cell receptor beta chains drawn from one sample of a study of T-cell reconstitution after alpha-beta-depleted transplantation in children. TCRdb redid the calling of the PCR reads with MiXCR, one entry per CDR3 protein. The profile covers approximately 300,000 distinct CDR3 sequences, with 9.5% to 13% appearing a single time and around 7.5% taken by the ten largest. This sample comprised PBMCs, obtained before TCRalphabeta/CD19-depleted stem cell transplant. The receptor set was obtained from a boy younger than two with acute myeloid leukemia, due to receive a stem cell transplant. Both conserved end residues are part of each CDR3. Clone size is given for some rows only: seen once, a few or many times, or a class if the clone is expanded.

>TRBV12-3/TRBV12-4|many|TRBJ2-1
CASTIAQRGEQFF
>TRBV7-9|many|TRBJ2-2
CASSLDSSIRLFF
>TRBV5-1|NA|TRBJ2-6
CASSARGVPSGANVLTF
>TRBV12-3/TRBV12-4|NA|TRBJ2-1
CASSSLAALSYNEQFF
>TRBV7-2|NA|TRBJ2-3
CASSSKRGGLGTDTQYF
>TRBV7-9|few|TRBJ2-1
CASSSLVRLAYNEQFF
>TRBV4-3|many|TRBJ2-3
CASSQQSTGLAGGPPDTQYF
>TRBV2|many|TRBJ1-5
CASSNRGNQPQHF
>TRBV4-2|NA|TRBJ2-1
CASSKAGNEQFF
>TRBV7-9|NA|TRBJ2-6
CASSLGQISSGANVLTF
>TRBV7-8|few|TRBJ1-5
CASSLASLGDSNQPQHF
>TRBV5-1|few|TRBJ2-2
CASSLQNSNTGELFF
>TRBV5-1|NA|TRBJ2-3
CASSLAAGGITDTQYF
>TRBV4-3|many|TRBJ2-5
CASSFSGGKETQYF
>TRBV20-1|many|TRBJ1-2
CSARLQGGPYGYTF
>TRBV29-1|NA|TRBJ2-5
CSVDLPGTQRGTQYF
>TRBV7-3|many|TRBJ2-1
CASSLTSGSPPNEQFF
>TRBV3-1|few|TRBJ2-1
CASKAGGPGSYNEQFF
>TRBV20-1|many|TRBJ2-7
CSARDSWREPTYEQYF
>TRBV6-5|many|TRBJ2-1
CASSSTSGGNNEQFF
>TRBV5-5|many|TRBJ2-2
CASSGGRFSNTGELFF
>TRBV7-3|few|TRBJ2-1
CASSLTGTSAEEQFF
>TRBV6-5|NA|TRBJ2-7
CASGYTTRISEQYF
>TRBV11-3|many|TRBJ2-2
CASSSSGDATGELFF
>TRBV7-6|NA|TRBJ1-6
CASSLASVGNSPLHF
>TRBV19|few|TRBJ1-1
CASSHRSPEAFF
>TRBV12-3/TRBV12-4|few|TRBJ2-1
CASRLAGSNEQFF
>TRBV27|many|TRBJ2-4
CASSLSRVTKNIQYF
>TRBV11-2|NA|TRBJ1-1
CASSLVLEAFF